Below, 11 T cell receptor beta chains from the same sample are listed, as sequenced in a study of PD-L1 blockade in urothelial cancer. Method: immunoSEQ multiplex PCR; TCRdb's copy keeps in-frame clones and lacks some. The table includes tens of thousands of clones, around 84% detected once. The material sequenced was PBMCs, taken around atezolizumab (anti-PD-L1) treatment. The receptors were gathered from a man in his forties or fifties with urothelial cancer.

This clone was seen only a few times. The chain has TRBV2 and TRBJ1-3; D unresolved. Germline V gene lookup returns CDR1 SNHLY and CDR2 FYNNEI. Trimming shortened V by 3 bases and J by 1 base, and 13 bases separated the two germline ends. This CDR3 contains 16 residues. CDR3 region: CASSDSSGVSGNTIYF. The DNA for the CDR3 is TGTGCCAGCAGTGATTCCTCCGGGGTTTCTGGAAACACCATATATTTT.

The genes are TRBV4-1 and TRBJ2-5; 8 bases agree with TRBD2. The CDR3 runs 15 residues. Trimming removed 1 base from V and 3 bases from J; junction bases left unmatched: 4. CDR1 and CDR2 (germline): MGHRA, YSYEKL. This CDR3 reads CASSQGLAFKETQYF. The CDR3 region has the DNA TGCGCCAGCAGCCAAGGACTAGCGTTTAAAGAGACCCAGTACTTC.

The J gene is TRBJ1-1, the V gene TRBV7-6; tentatively, D is TRBD1 (5 bases). The germline CDR1 and CDR2 sequences are SGHVS and FNYEAQ. The CDR3 length is 14 residues. The V end was cut by 5 bases, the J end by 1 base, with 11 bases between. The CDR3 loop reads CASSLAGGNTEAFF. DNA for the CDR3: TGTGCCAGCAGCCTTGCGGGGGGGAACACTGAAGCTTTCTTT.

The V and J genes are TRBV19 and TRBJ1-5; TRBD1 matches 11 bases. CDR1 is LNHDA, CDR2 SQIVND, per germline (reference sequence). The CDR3 has 15 residues. The J segment lost 8 bases and the V segment lost 10 bases, leaving 13 bases of the junction unmatched. CDR3 loop: CATIYRDRGMEPQHF. The CDR3 nucleotides are TGTGCCACCATATACCGGGACAGGGGGATGGAGCCCCAGCATTTT.

This chain connects TRBV5-1 to TRBJ2-4; no definite D call. Germline CDR1 SGHRS, CDR2 YFSETQ. The CDR3 consists of 11 residues. Trimming left V 7 bases short and J 3 bases short, with 5 bases between. CDR3 protein: CASGDKNIQYF. The CDR3, as DNA: TGCGCCAGCGGAGACAAAAACATTCAGTACTTC.

This clone was seen more than once but under ten times. This chain links TRBV7-3 with TRBJ2-2; D uncertain. Germline V gives CDR1 SGHTA, CDR2 FQGTGA. V lost 1 base, J lost 1 base, and 10 bases lay in between. The CDR3 has 16 residues. DNA for the CDR3: TGTGCCAGCAGCTTAAATGGCGGCCTGAACACCGGGGAGCTGTTTTTT. It codes for CASSLNGGLNTGELFF.

This clone was seen only a few times. The V gene is TRBV18, the J gene TRBJ2-1; D is perhaps TRBD2 (6 bases). Per germline, CDR1 KGHSH and CDR2 LQKENI. Trimming left V 3 bases short and J 5 bases short, with 14 bases between. CDR3 length: 15 amino acids. The CDR3 DNA reads TGTGCCAGCTCACCTCTGGGACTTGAAAACAATGAGCAGTTCTTC. Its protein product is CASSPLGLENNEQFF.

CDR3 nucleotide sequence: TGTGCCAGCAGCCTAAACCCCCCTCTAGAGGTTGAGCAGTTCTTC. Its translation is CASSLNPPLEVEQFF. This chain connects TRBV7-2 to TRBJ2-1; D is ambiguous. The CDR3 runs to 15 residues. The V gene lost 5 bases and the J gene lost 9 bases, with 20 bases spanning the gap. CDR1 SGHTA and CDR2 FQGNSA come from the germline V gene.

The CDR3 DNA is TGTGCCAGTAGAAACACCGGGACAGGGGATGGCTACACCTTC. Its protein is CASRNTGTGDGYTF. The genes are TRBV27 and TRBJ1-2; 10 nucleotides match TRBD1. The CDR3 runs to 14 residues. Germline V gives CDR1 MNHEY, CDR2 SMNVEV (reference sequence). J lost 6 bases, V lost 9 bases, and 10 bases had no gene match.

This clone was seen more than once but under ten times. J is TRBJ1-1 and V is TRBV5-1; D uncertain. The CDR3 runs to 13 residues. The germline V gene has CDR1 SGHRS and CDR2 YFSETQ. V shed 4 bases and J shed 1 base, with 8 bases lying between them. The CDR3 here is CASSTLGNTEAFF. The CDR3 nucleotides are TGCGCCAGCAGCACCCTCGGGAACACTGAAGCTTTCTTT.

The rearrangement uses TRBV6-1 and TRBJ2-7; D possibly corresponds to TRBD1 (6 bases). Germline V gene data show CDR1 as MNHNS and CDR2 as SASEGT. This CDR3 comprises 13 residues. V was shortened by 1 base and J by 5 bases, with 9 bases between the two germline ends. The CDR3 is CASSEGTEDEQYF. CDR3 coding DNA: TGTGCCAGCAGTGAAGGGACAGAGGACGAGCAGTACTTC.